Sequencing of this T cell receptor beta chain was carried out in a study of blood T cell repertoires in COVID-19. The CDR3 covers 15 residues. Germline CDR1 is SGHNT and CDR2 is YYREEE (reference sequence). V trimming: 3 bases; J trimming: 7 bases; junction bases outside the gene matches: 8. Profiled with immunoSEQ multiplex PCR; TCRdb holds only in-frame clones, not every one. The data hold around 300,000 clones, with around nine tenths observed a single time. Sequencing used peripheral blood. This chain joins TRBV5-4 and TRBJ2-2, with 8 bases identical to TRBD2. The TCR originated in a man aged 45-65 years with acute or convalescent COVID-19. CDR3 residues: CASSSRGGLVGELFF. The CDR3 coding sequence is TGTGCCAGCAGCTCTCGGGGGGGGCTAGTCGGGGAGCTGTTTTTT.